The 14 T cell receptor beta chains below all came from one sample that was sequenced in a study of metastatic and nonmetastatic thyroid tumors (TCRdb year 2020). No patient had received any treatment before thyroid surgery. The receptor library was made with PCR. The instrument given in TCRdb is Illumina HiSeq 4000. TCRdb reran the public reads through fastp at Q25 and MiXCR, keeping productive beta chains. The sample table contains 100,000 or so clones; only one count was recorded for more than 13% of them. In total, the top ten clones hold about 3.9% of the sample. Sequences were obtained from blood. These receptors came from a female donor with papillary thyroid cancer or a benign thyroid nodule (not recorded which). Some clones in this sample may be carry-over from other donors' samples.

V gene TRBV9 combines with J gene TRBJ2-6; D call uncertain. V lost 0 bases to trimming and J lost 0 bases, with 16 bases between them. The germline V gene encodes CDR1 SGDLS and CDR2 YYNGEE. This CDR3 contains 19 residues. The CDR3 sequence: CASSVGISGPGSGANVLTF. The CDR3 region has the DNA TGTGCCAGCAGCGTAGGTATCTCCGGCCCAGGCTCTGGGGCCAACGTCCTGACTTTC.

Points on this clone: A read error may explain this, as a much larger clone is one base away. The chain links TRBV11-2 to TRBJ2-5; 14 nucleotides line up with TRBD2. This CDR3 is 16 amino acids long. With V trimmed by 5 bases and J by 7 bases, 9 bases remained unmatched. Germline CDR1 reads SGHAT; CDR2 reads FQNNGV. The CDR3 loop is CASSPGGTSGGLTQYF. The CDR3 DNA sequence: TGTGCCAGCAGCCCAGGCGGGACTAGCGGGGGATTGACCCAGTACTTC.

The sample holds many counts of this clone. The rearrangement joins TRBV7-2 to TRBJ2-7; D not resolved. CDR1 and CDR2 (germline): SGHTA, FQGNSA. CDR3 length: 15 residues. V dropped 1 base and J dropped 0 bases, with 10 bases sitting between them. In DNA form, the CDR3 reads TGTGCCAGCAGCTTAGGTCTGAGGAGCTCCTACGAGCAGTACTTC. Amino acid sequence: CASSLGLRSSYEQYF.

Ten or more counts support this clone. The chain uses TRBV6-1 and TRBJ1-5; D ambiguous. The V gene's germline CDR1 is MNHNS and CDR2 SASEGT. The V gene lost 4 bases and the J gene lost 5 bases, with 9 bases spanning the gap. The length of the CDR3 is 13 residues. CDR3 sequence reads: CASSGQSDQPQHF. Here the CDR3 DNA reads TGTGCCAGCAGTGGTCAGTCAGATCAGCCCCAGCATTTT.

The DNA of the CDR3 is TGTGCCAGCAGGGGGGTGGGGGAGACCCAGTACTTC. It specifies CASRGVGETQYF. The chain couples TRBV2 to TRBJ2-5, with D possibly called TRBD1 or TRBD2 (5 bases each). Trimming removed 6 bases from V and 5 bases from J, with 10 bases in between. Germline V CDR1 and CDR2: SNHLY, FYNNEI. CDR3 length equals 12 residues.

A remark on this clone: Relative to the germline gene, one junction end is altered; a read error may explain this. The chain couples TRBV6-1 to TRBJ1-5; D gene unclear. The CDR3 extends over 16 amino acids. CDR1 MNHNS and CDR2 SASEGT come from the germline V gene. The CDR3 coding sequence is TGTGCCAGCAGTGGCGTCACGGCCCATAGCAATCAGACCCAGCATTTT. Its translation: CASSGVTAHSNQTQHF.

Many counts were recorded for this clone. The CDR3 sequence is CSVEPPGQGAADTQYF. Written as DNA, the CDR3 is TGCAGCGTTGAACCCCCGGGACAGGGGGCCGCAGATACGCAGTATTTT. The chain recombines TRBV29-1 with TRBJ2-3; 12 nucleotides align to TRBD1. J lost 4 bases, V lost 2 bases, and 7 bases had no gene match. The germline V gene encodes CDR1 SQVTM and CDR2 ANQGSEA. The CDR3 runs 16 residues.

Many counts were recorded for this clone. This CDR3 reads CAGARDISSYEQYF. The CDR3 DNA is TGTGCCGGGGCGCGGGACATCTCGTCCTACGAGCAGTACTTC. The chain carries TRBV6-1 and TRBJ2-7; D is perhaps TRBD1 or TRBD2 (6 bases each). Deletions cut 11 bases from V and 1 base from J, with 18 bases between. The CDR3 loop spans 14 amino acids. Per germline, CDR1 MNHNS and CDR2 SASEGT.

CDR3 coding DNA: TGTGCCGTGACTAGCGAAAGCTACGAGCAGTACTTC. Its translation: CAVTSESYEQYF. This chain connects TRBV10-3 to TRBJ2-7; 8 bases match TRBD2. The germline V gene encodes CDR1 ENHRY and CDR2 SYGVKD. V was clipped by 11 bases and J by 3 bases; unmatched bases: 6. The CDR3 extends over 12 amino acids.

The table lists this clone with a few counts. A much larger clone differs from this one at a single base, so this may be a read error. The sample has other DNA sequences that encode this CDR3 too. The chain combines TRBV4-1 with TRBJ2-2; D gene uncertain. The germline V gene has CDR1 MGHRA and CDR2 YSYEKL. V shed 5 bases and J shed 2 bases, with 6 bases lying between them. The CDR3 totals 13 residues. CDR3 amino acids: CASSDTNTGELFF. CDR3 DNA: TGCGCCAGCAGCGACACAAACACCGGGGAGCTGTTTTTT.

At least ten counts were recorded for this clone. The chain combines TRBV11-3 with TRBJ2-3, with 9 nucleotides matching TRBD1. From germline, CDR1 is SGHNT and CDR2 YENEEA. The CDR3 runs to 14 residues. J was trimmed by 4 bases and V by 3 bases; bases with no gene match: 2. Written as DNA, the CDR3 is TGTGCCAGCAGCTTTACAGGGGGCGCAGATACGCAGTATTTT. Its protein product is CASSFTGGADTQYF. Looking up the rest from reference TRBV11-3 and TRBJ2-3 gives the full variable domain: EAGVVQSPRYKIIEKKQPVAFWCNPISGHNTLYWYLQNLGQGPELLIRYENEEAVDDSQLPKDRFSAERLKGVDSTLKIQPAELGDSAVYLCASSFTGGADTQYFGPGTRLTVL.

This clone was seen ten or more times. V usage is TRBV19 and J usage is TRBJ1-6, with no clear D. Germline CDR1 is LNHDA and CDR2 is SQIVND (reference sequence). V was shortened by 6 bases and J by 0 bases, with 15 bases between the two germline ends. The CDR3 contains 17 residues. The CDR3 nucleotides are TGTGCCAGTAGCTTAGACACGTCGAGCTCCTATAATTCACCCCTCCACTTT. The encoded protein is CASSLDTSSSYNSPLHF.

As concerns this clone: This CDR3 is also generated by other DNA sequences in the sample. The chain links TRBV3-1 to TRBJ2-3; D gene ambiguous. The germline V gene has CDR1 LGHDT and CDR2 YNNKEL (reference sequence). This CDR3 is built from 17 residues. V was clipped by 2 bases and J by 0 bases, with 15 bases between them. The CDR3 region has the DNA TGTGCCAGCAGCCAACGTCTGGTTCGTTCTAGCACAGATACGCAGTATTTT. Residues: CASSQRLVRSSTDTQYF.

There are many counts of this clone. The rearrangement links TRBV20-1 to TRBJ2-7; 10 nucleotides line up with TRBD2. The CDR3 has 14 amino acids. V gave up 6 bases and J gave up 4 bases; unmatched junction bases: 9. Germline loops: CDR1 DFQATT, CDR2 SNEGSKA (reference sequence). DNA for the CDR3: TGCAGTGCCCTCTCGAGCGGGGGGGCTTACGAGCAGTACTTC. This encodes CSALSSGGAYEQYF.